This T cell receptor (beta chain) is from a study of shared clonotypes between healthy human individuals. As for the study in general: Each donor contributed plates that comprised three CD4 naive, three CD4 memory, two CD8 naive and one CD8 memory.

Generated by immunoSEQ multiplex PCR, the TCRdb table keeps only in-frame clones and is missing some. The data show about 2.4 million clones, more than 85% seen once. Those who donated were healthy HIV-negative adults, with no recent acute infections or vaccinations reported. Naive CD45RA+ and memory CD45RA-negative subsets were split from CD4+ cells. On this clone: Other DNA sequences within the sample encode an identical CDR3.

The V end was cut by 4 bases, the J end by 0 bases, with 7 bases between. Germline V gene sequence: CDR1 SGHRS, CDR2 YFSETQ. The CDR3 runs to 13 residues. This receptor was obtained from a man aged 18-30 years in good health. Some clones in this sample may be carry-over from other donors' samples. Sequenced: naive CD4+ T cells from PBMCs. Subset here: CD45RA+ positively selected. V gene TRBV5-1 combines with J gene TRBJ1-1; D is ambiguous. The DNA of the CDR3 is TGCGCCAGCAGCCTGACGGTGAACACTGAAGCTTTCTTT. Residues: CASSLTVNTEAFF.